This is a list of T cell receptor beta chains from one sample in a study of sequential checkpoint blockade in melanoma. The repertoire was sequenced with immunoSEQ multiplex PCR; TCRdb's copy has only in-frame clones and lacks some. The data contain about 37,000 clones, 30% to 40% of them seen just once; the ten biggest clones take up 1.6%. The material sequenced was tumor tissue (inferred from file names), taken from a patient given nivolumab and ipilimumab in sequence. The receptors were sampled from a human donor with melanoma. Both conserved end residues are part of each CDR3. Size values are once, few and many counts, or a class for expanded clones, and some rows have none.

abundance: -; v_gene: TRBV28; j_gene: TRBJ2-5; CDR3aa: CASRLTSGGQETQYF
abundance: few; v_gene: TRBV9; j_gene: TRBJ2-2; CDR3aa: CASSPQLAGSTGELFF
abundance: -; v_gene: TRBV5-1; j_gene: TRBJ2-2; CDR3aa: CASSANQGAAGELFF
abundance: few; v_gene: TRBV18; j_gene: TRBJ1-1; CDR3aa: CASSPSGLGETEAFF
abundance: -; v_gene: TRBV25-1; j_gene: TRBJ2-3; CDR3aa: CASSEIGSGGAKDTQYF
abundance: many; v_gene: TRBV11-3; j_gene: TRBJ2-5; CDR3aa: CASSLADGQETQYF
abundance: few; v_gene: TRBV11-3; j_gene: TRBJ2-4; CDR3aa: CASSLESQGGPGNIQYF
abundance: few; v_gene: TRBV6-8; j_gene: TRBJ2-7; CDR3aa: CASSRTLGGQASYEQYF
abundance: -; v_gene: TRBV5-1; j_gene: TRBJ1-2; CDR3aa: CASRVEGGSYGYTF
abundance: -; v_gene: TRBV11-3; j_gene: TRBJ2-3; CDR3aa: CASSSGGGEDTQYF
abundance: many; v_gene: TRBV6-8; j_gene: TRBJ1-1; CDR3aa: CASTTPTGVREAFF
abundance: -; v_gene: TRBV29-1; j_gene: TRBJ2-1; CDR3aa: CSVPGGSIVGTGVHNEQFF
abundance: -; v_gene: TRBV14; j_gene: TRBJ2-7; CDR3aa: CASNRGSSYEQYF
abundance: medium-sized; v_gene: TRBV6-8; j_gene: TRBJ2-1; CDR3aa: CASLGGRVYNEQFF
abundance: few; v_gene: TRBV18; j_gene: TRBJ1-6; CDR3aa: CASSDDRGSPLHF
abundance: few; v_gene: TRBV12-2; j_gene: TRBJ2-3; CDR3aa: CATSRRDNTGDTQYF
abundance: many; v_gene: TRBV4-1; j_gene: TRBJ2-1; CDR3aa: CASSQGRASYNEQFF
abundance: few; v_gene: TRBV1; j_gene: TRBJ2-5; CDR3aa: CASSQGVLSRETQYF
abundance: -; v_gene: TRBV11-3; j_gene: TRBJ2-2; CDR3aa: CASSSGLVNTGELFF
abundance: -; v_gene: TRBV6-8; j_gene: TRBJ1-2; CDR3aa: CASSHQGQGGFGYTF
abundance: once; v_gene: TRBV19; j_gene: TRBJ2-6; CDR3aa: CASSIAPGRGSSGANVLTF
abundance: -; v_gene: TRBV25-1; j_gene: TRBJ2-1; CDR3aa: CASSEEGGDRNEQFF
abundance: -; v_gene: TRBV6-1; j_gene: TRBJ2-5; CDR3aa: CASSEVRQETQYF
abundance: -; v_gene: TRBV30; j_gene: TRBJ2-3; CDR3aa: CAWSGRLTGGRAYTQYF
abundance: medium-sized; v_gene: TRBV11-3; j_gene: TRBJ1-4; CDR3aa: CASSLSAGDEKLFF
abundance: -; v_gene: TRBV18; j_gene: TRBJ1-1; CDR3aa: CASSQGQGAEAFF
abundance: few; v_gene: TRBV7-2; j_gene: TRBJ2-2; CDR3aa: CATVGGPAGELFF
abundance: -; v_gene: TRBV7-6; j_gene: TRBJ1-4; CDR3aa: CASHMAGGNEKLFF
abundance: few; v_gene: TRBV6-8; j_gene: TRBJ1-1; CDR3aa: CASSYHMTGGGKNTEAFF
abundance: -; v_gene: TRBV30; j_gene: TRBJ2-7; CDR3aa: CAWSKTRKHEQYF
abundance: few; v_gene: TRBV11-3; j_gene: TRBJ2-3; CDR3aa: CASSPGPGKTDTQYF
abundance: -; v_gene: TRBV19; j_gene: TRBJ1-4; CDR3aa: CASSGRLNEKLFF
abundance: few; v_gene: TRBV9; j_gene: TRBJ1-2; CDR3aa: CASSEAGQGAGNGYTF
abundance: -; v_gene: TRBV18; j_gene: TRBJ1-1; CDR3aa: CASSPPRGTEAFF
abundance: -; v_gene: TRBV18; j_gene: TRBJ2-5; CDR3aa: CASSRSTSGGTEETQYF
abundance: -; v_gene: TRBV5-1; j_gene: TRBJ1-2; CDR3aa: CASSPLQGSYGYTF
abundance: few; v_gene: TRBV28; j_gene: TRBJ2-5; CDR3aa: CASSLVTGGRRETQYF
abundance: -; v_gene: TRBV19; j_gene: TRBJ1-2; CDR3aa: CASSLSRQGRYGYTF
abundance: -; v_gene: TRBV5-1; j_gene: TRBJ2-1; CDR3aa: CASSFQGAGNEQFF
abundance: few; v_gene: TRBV19; j_gene: TRBJ1-1; CDR3aa: CASTTGGSYEAFF